A single sample gave rise to the 8 T cell receptor beta chains below, sequenced in a study of radiotherapy plus CTLA-4 blockade in lung cancer. Method: immunoSEQ multiplex PCR; TCRdb's copy keeps in-frame clones and lacks some. The data hold tens of thousands of clones, with around 79% observed a single time. The sequenced sample was peripheral blood, obtained from a patient treated with radiotherapy plus ipilimumab. These receptors were obtained from a human donor with non-small cell lung cancer who had a complete response to radiotherapy plus ipilimumab.

The chain has TRBV7-9 and TRBJ2-5; no clear D gene. The CDR3 runs 14 residues. V lost 4 bases and J 0 bases, leaving 9 bases between the germline ends. Germline CDR1 and CDR2: SEHNR and FQNEAQ (reference sequence). In DNA form, the CDR3 reads TGTGCCAGCAGCTCCTGGCGGTACCAAGAGACCCAGTACTTC. Translated, it gives CASSSWRYQETQYF.

This rearrangement joins TRBV30 to TRBJ2-5; D perhaps matches TRBD2 (5 bases). Deletions cut 0 bases from V and 4 bases from J, with 12 bases between. Per germline, CDR1 GTSNPN and CDR2 SVGIG (reference sequence). The CDR3 covers 14 residues. The CDR3 DNA reads as TGTGCCTGGAGTGTTTCCCTAGCTGGAGAGACCCAGTACTTC. Translation gives CAWSVSLAGETQYF.

J is TRBJ2-2 and V is TRBV6-1, with TRBD2 matching 8 bases. V was clipped by 2 bases and J by 0 bases; unmatched bases: 2. Looked up from germline, CDR1 is MNHNS and CDR2 is SASEGT. The CDR3 has 16 amino acids. This chain's CDR3 is CASSETSGANTGELFF. In nucleotides, the CDR3 is TGTGCCAGCAGTGAAACTAGCGGAGCGAACACCGGGGAGCTGTTTTTT.

This sequence joins TRBV27 and TRBJ2-7; 7 nucleotides align to TRBD2. CDR1 MNHEY and CDR2 SMNVEV come from the germline V gene (reference sequence). Trimming at V came to 3 bases and at J to 6 bases, leaving 14 bases not matched to a gene. The CDR3 has 16 amino acids. The CDR3 loop is CASSFRMDGREGEQYF. The CDR3 region has the DNA TGTGCCAGCAGTTTTAGAATGGACGGCAGGGAGGGCGAGCAGTACTTC.

The chain links TRBV7-9 to TRBJ2-7; D is unresolved. V lost 4 bases and J lost 3, with 4 bases in between. This CDR3 is 11 amino acids long. CDR1 and CDR2 (germline): SEHNR, FQNEAQ (reference sequence). The DNA of the CDR3 is TGTGCCAGCAGCTATAACTACGAGCAGTACTTC. Protein sequence: CASSYNYEQYF.

The chain combines TRBV10-3 with TRBJ2-2; 7 positions match TRBD2. Germline V gene lookup returns CDR1 ENHRY and CDR2 SYGVKD. The V gene end was trimmed by 0 bases and the J gene end by 5 bases; junction bases not matched to a gene: 3. The CDR3 runs 15 residues. Here the CDR3 DNA reads TGTGCCATCAGTGAGTCAAACGGGAGGACCGGGGAGCTGTTTTTT. Translation: CAISESNGRTGELFF.

In this sample, this clone turned up a few times. V usage is TRBV4-3 and J usage is TRBJ1-4, with unresolved D. V was cut by 0 bases and J by 11 bases, with 10 bases left in between. The V gene's germline CDR1 is LGHNA and CDR2 YSLEER. The CDR3 has 13 residues. Here the CDR3 reads CASSQEDSRKLFF. CDR3 sequence (DNA): TGCGCCAGCAGCCAAGAAGACTCAAGGAAACTGTTTTTT.

The genes are TRBV5-4 and TRBJ2-7; D might be TRBD1 (6 bases). This CDR3 region has 14 residues. CDR1 is SGHNT, CDR2 YYREEE, per germline (reference sequence). Deletions cut 0 bases from V and 5 bases from J, with 12 bases between. CDR3 in amino acids: CASSLDRAVHEQYF. CDR3 bases: TGTGCCAGCAGCTTGGACAGGGCAGTCCACGAGCAGTACTTC.